A single TCR beta chain is shown here with its context. This record belongs to a study of blood T cell repertoires in COVID-19. Study information: PBMCs, B-cell-depleted T cells, or T cells were the source of the cDNA or gDNA that made up the material.

Per the authors' pipeline: The authors estimated nucleated cell counts from reference gene primer amplification. Profiled with immunoSEQ multiplex PCR; TCRdb holds only in-frame clones, not every one. V and J calls and clone size are copied from that table; D and trimming were computed from the DNA. The sample lists 400,000 to 450,000 clones, approximately 90% seen once, with 0.8% to 0.85% in the top ten. Sequencing input: peripheral blood. The sequence was collected from a man younger than 30 with COVID-19, enrolled during active disease.

This chain's CDR3 is CASQKTQDANYGYTF. The CDR3 nucleotides read TGTGCCAGCCAAAAGACACAGGACGCTAACTATGGCTACACCTTC. V is TRBV7-3 and J is TRBJ1-2; TRBD1 is a possible D gene (5 bases). Trimming took off 8 bases at V and 0 bases at J, with 16 bases between the two ends. CDR1 and CDR2 from the germline V gene are SGHTA and FQGTGA. The CDR3 is 15 residues long.